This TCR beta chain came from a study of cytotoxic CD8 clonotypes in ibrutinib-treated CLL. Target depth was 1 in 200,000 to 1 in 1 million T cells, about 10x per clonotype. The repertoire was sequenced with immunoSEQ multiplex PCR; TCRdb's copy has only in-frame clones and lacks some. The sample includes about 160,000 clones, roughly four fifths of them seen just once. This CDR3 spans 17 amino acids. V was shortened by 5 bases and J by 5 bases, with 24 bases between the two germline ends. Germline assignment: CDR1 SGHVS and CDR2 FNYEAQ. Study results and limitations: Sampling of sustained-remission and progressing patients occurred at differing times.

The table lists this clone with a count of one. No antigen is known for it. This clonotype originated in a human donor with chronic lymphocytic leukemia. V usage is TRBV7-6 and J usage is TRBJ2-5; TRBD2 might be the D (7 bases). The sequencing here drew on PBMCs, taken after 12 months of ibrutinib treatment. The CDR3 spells CASSLFISEGGRETQYF. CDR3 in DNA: TGTGCCAGCAGCCTATTCATTAGCGAGGGGGGGCGGGAGACCCAGTACTTC.